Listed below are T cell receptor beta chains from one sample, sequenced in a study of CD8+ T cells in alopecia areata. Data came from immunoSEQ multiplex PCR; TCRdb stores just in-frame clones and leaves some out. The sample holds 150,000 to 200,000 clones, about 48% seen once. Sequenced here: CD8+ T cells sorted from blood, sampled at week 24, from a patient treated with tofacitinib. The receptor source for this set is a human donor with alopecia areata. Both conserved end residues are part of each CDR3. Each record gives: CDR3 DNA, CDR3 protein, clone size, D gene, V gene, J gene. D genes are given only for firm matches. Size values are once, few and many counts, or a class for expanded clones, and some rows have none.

TGTGCCAGCAGTTCCCTTACTAGCGGGGGAGTCTATGAGCAGTTCTTC	CASSSLTSGGVYEQFF	.	TRBD2	TRBV27	TRBJ2-1
TGCGCCAGCAGTGAGCCAGATCCCAATCAGCCCCAGCATTTT	CASSEPDPNQPQHF	.	.	TRBV10-2	TRBJ1-5
TGTGCCAGCAGCGTAGCTCTGGGAGGGTACGAGCAGTACTTC	CASSVALGGYEQYF	.	TRBD2	TRBV9	TRBJ2-7
TGTGCCGGGTCTATTTTGGGAGAGCAGTTCTTC	CAGSILGEQFF	.	.	TRBV30	TRBJ2-1
TGTGCCATCAGTATTGAGGACAGAGATCGATCACCCCTCCACTTT	CAISIEDRDRSPLHF	.	.	TRBV10-3	TRBJ1-6
TGTGCCAGCAGCGGAGTGGAGGGGCCGAGGAGCTCCTACAATGAGCAGTTCTTC	CASSGVEGPRSSYNEQFF	.	.	TRBV7-8	TRBJ2-1
TGTGCCAACTCTCCGGGATCCTCTTACGAGCAGTACTTC	CANSPGSSYEQYF	once	.	TRBV2	TRBJ2-7
TGCGCCAGCAGTCAACAACAGACAGGGTGGTCCTATGGCTACACCTTC	CASSQQQTGWSYGYTF	.	TRBD1	TRBV23-1	TRBJ1-2
TGTGCCAGCTCACCGGCTGGGGAGGAGCTGTTTTTT	CASSPAGEELFF	.	.	TRBV18	TRBJ2-2
TGTGCCTGGAGTGGCCGGGACAGGGGACTCTACGAGCAGTACTTC	CAWSGRDRGLYEQYF	.	TRBD1	TRBV30	TRBJ2-7
TGCGCCAGCAGCTTGCGGCGAGGGACCTCCACAGATACGCAGTATTTT	CASSLRRGTSTDTQYF	few	.	TRBV5-1	TRBJ2-3
TGTGCCAGCAGTCAACGGTCATACGGCGATACGCAGTATTTT	CASSQRSYGDTQYF	.	.	TRBV7-6	TRBJ2-3
TGTGCCAGCAGCTTCTGGACTACCAACTACGAGCAGTACTTC	CASSFWTTNYEQYF	.	.	TRBV5-4	TRBJ2-7
TGCAGCGTTGATGGTCGTCATGGCTACACCTTC	CSVDGRHGYTF	few	.	TRBV29-1	TRBJ1-2
TGCGCCAGCAGCCAGAGCTCCACAGGGTTCGATGAGCAGTTCTTC	CASSQSSTGFDEQFF	.	.	TRBV4-3	TRBJ2-1
TGTGCCAGCAGGCAAACTAGCGGGGGAGGAAATGAGCAGTTCTTC	CASRQTSGGGNEQFF	.	TRBD2	TRBV6-5	TRBJ2-1
TGTGCCAGCAGTGAACGGACAGAGAACACTGAAGCTTTCTTT	CASSERTENTEAFF	.	.	TRBV2	TRBJ1-1